The clone carrying this TCR beta chain was seen at least ten times. The data originate from a study of neurological immune-mediated disorders. From 2 million PBMCs stored at -80 C, the unsorted libraries were generated. Germline CDR1 SGHDT, CDR2 YYEEEE. V was shortened by 2 bases and J by 4 bases, with 26 bases between the two germline ends. The CDR3 has 19 amino acids. The cDNA was generated by 5'RACE with 10-nucleotide random UMIs. TCRdb re-called the 5' RACE reads through MiXCR, storing one row per CDR3 protein. Of some 37,000 distinct CDR3 sequences listed, around 10% are singletons. Source material: PBMCs. The chain carries TRBV5-6 and TRBJ2-3; D possibly uses TRBD1 or TRBD2 (8 bases each). This TCR was sampled from a young woman with HTLV-1-associated myelopathy (HAM/TSP). CDR3 residues: CASSFFYRTSGQGADTQYF. The CDR3 DNA sequence: TGTGCCAGCAGCTTTTTTTATCGAACTAGCGGACAGGGTGCAGATACGCAGTATTTT.